This passage covers 20 T cell receptor beta chains from one sample sequenced in a study of immune cell composition in non-small cell lung cancer. Here immunoSEQ multiplex PCR was the method, and the copy in TCRdb shows in-frame clones only, minus some. Among roughly 15,000 clones listed, 65% to 85% were seen once. Sequencing was performed on lung tumor tissue. These receptor sequences come from a human donor with non-small cell lung cancer.

This chain uses TRBV5-1 with TRBJ2-2; TRBD2 aligns across 13 bases. With V trimmed by 8 bases and J by 2 bases, 6 bases remained unmatched. The CDR3 length is 16 residues. The V gene's germline CDR1 is SGHRS and CDR2 YFSETQ. CDR3 residues: CASWTSGSPNTGELFF. In DNA, the CDR3 is TGCGCCAGTTGGACTAGCGGGAGCCCAAACACCGGGGAGCTGTTTTTT. The variable domain in full, completed from reference TRBV5-1 and TRBJ2-2, reads KAGVTQTPRYLIKTRGQQVTLSCSPISGHRSVSWYQQTPGQGLQFLFEYFSETQRNKGNFPGRFSGRQFSNSRSEMNVSTLELGDSALYLCASWTSGSPNTGELFFGEGSRLTVL.

This rearrangement joins TRBV2 to TRBJ2-5, with D perhaps TRBD1 or TRBD2 (6 bases each). The ends were cut back, 9 bases at V and 4 bases at J, with 18 bases in the middle. CDR3 length: 14 amino acids. The V gene's germline CDR1 is SNHLY and CDR2 FYNNEI. The CDR3 spells CASYGGRAGETQYF. The CDR3 region has the DNA TGTGCCAGTTACGGGGGCAGGGCTGGAGAGACCCAGTACTTC.

The J gene is TRBJ2-1, the V gene TRBV29-1; D is unresolved. Trimming took off 4 bases at V and 3 bases at J, with 16 bases between the two ends. Germline values: CDR1 SQVTM, CDR2 ANQGSEA. The CDR3 runs to 15 residues. The CDR3 spells CSVVWLVGFYNEQFF. DNA of the CDR3: TGCAGCGTTGTGTGGCTAGTGGGTTTCTACAATGAGCAGTTCTTC.

In the case of this clone: No conserved phenylalanine or tryptophan is present at the end of the CDR3, so a read error is the likely explanation. The chain joins TRBV18 to TRBJ1-2; D is possibly TRBD1 (5 bases). Looked up from germline, CDR1 is KGHSH and CDR2 is LQKENI. V gave up 0 bases and J gave up 4 bases, with 18 bases separating them. The CDR3 contains 17 residues. CDR3 bases: TGTGCCAGCTCACCACCGACGGGACCGGCGGGCCTCTATGGCTACACCCTC. Protein: CASSPPTGPAGLYGYTL.

This chain uses TRBV6-1 with TRBJ2-1, with 11 bases lining up with TRBD2. This CDR3 has 14 amino acids. Germline CDR1 and CDR2: MNHNS and SASEGT. The ends lost 5 bases at V and 7 bases at J; junction bases unmatched: 4. The CDR3 region has the DNA TGTGCCAGCAGTTTGTGGACTAGCGGGAATGAGCAGTTCTTC. It specifies CASSLWTSGNEQFF.

This clone was counted only a few times. CDR3 protein: CASSLAGAGAGEQFF. DNA for the CDR3: TGTGCCAGCAGCTTAGCGGGGGCAGGGGCAGGTGAGCAGTTCTTC. This chain uses TRBV5-5 with TRBJ2-1; 8 nucleotides align to TRBD2. CDR1 and CDR2 from the germline V gene are SGHKS and YYEKEE (reference sequence). V trimming: 2 bases; J trimming: 9 bases; junction bases outside the gene matches: 10. The CDR3 is made up of 15 amino acids.

This clone was seen a single time. The V and J genes are TRBV6-1 and TRBJ2-2; TRBD1 agrees at 7 bases. The CDR3 runs 14 residues. Germline CDR1 MNHNS, CDR2 SASEGT. The trim removed 8 bases at V and 5 bases at J, leaving 8 bases unmatched. CDR3 bases: TGTGCCAGCGCCCCGGGCAGGGGGACCGGGGAGCTGTTTTTT. It translates to CASAPGRGTGELFF.

The gene calls are TRBV6-1 and TRBJ2-5; 9 nucleotides match TRBD2. V dropped 6 bases and J dropped 4; count of bases not matched to a gene: 9. The length of the CDR3 is 15 residues. Germline V gives CDR1 MNHNS, CDR2 SASEGT. The CDR3 region has the DNA TGTGCCAGCAGAAGGGGGGCTAGCGGGACAGAGACCCAGTACTTC. Amino acids: CASRRGASGTETQYF.

This chain joins TRBV25-1 and TRBJ2-1; D remains ambiguous. CDR1 MGHDK and CDR2 SYGVNS come from the germline V gene. With 6 bases removed from V and 6 bases from J, the gap between germline ends came to 6 bases. This CDR3 spans 11 amino acids. The CDR3 DNA is TGTGCCAGCAGCGCACTCAATGAGCAGTTCTTC. Protein product: CASSALNEQFF. The full variable domain, with the rest looked up from reference TRBV25-1 and TRBJ2-1, is EADIYQTPRYLVIGTGKKITLECSQTMGHDKMYWYQQDPGMELHLIHYSYGVNSTEKGDLSSESTVSRIRTEHFPLTLESARPSHTSQYLCASSALNEQFFGPGTRLTVL.

CDR3 loop: CASSPSGRGYEQYF. In DNA form, the CDR3 reads TGCGCCAGCAGTCCTAGCGGGAGGGGTTACGAGCAGTACTTC. V and J are TRBV5-1 and TRBJ2-7; 12 positions match TRBD2. V was pared by 5 bases and J by 4 bases, with 4 bases of the junction left unmatched. CDR3 size: 14 residues. Germline CDR1 reads SGHRS; CDR2 reads YFSETQ.

This rearrangement joins TRBV21-1 to TRBJ1-1. TRBV21-1 is a known pseudogene. This CDR3 comprises 15 residues. The CDR3 is CASSTLGEGSWEAFF. The CDR3 DNA reads as TGTGCCAGCAGCACCTTGGGGGAGGGGAGTTGGGAAGCTTTCTTT.

The chain links TRBV11-3 to TRBJ2-2; 7 bases fit TRBD2. CDR1 and CDR2 from the germline V gene are SGHNT and YENEEA. V was clipped by 4 bases and J by 2 bases; unmatched bases: 10. The CDR3 contains 17 residues. The CDR3 sequence is CASSSYPGLLNTGELFF. CDR3 DNA: TGTGCCAGCAGCTCTTATCCGGGACTACTCAACACCGGGGAGCTGTTTTTT.

This clone has more than one count but fewer than ten. The rearrangement joins TRBV28 to TRBJ1-3, with D hard to call. Germline assignment: CDR1 MDHEN and CDR2 SYDVKM. The CDR3 covers 16 residues. Trimming left V 2 bases short and J 8 bases short, with 19 bases between. The CDR3 sequence: CASSLPQANGPYTIYF. In DNA, the CDR3 is TGTGCCAGCAGTTTACCCCAGGCTAACGGACCGTACACCATATATTTT.

The CDR3 here is CASSLFRGNSNQPQHF. In DNA form, the CDR3 reads TGTGCCAGCAGTTTATTCAGAGGGAATAGCAATCAGCCCCAGCATTTT. V and J are TRBV28 and TRBJ1-5; D gene ambiguous. V gave up 1 base and J gave up 0 bases, with 10 bases separating them. The CDR3 extends over 16 amino acids. In germline, CDR1 is MDHEN, CDR2 SYDVKM.

The gene calls are TRBV7-2 and TRBJ2-7, with 12 bases fitting TRBD2. The CDR3 contains 15 residues. Germline lookup yields CDR1 SGHTA and CDR2 FQGNSA. V shed 6 bases, J shed 3 bases, and the junction held 6 bases outside the gene matches. As DNA, the CDR3 is TGTGCCAGCAGTTTCCTAGCGGGAGGGAACTACGAGCAGTACTTC. Its translation: CASSFLAGGNYEQYF.

The chain uses TRBV7-2 and TRBJ1-5; the D gene is possibly TRBD1 (5 bases). Germline V gives CDR1 SGHTA, CDR2 FQGNSA. V gave up 3 bases and J gave up 1 base, with 10 bases separating them. This CDR3 has 15 amino acids. The CDR3 is CASSFRGGSNQPQHF. The CDR3 bases are TGTGCCAGCAGCTTCCGTGGGGGGAGCAATCAGCCCCAGCATTTT.

This clone has only one observation. The chain links TRBV7-9 to TRBJ1-1; 10 bases map to TRBD1. Per germline, CDR1 SEHNR and CDR2 FQNEAQ (reference sequence). Trimming cost V 6 bases and J 10 bases; bases outside gene matches: 5. The CDR3 runs 12 residues. The DNA for the CDR3 is TGTGCCAGCAGTCCGGGACAGGGGAGAGCTTTCTTT. Translating gives CASSPGQGRAFF.

This chain joins TRBV18 and TRBJ1-2; the match to TRBD1 covers 8 bases. The V gene end was trimmed by 2 bases and the J gene end by 6 bases; junction bases not matched to a gene: 5. Germline assignment: CDR1 KGHSH and CDR2 LQKENI. This CDR3 contains 14 residues. The CDR3 loop is CASSPWGQADGYTF. The CDR3 DNA reads as TGTGCCAGCTCACCATGGGGACAGGCTGATGGCTACACCTTC.

The rearrangement joins TRBV27 to TRBJ2-1, with D possibly TRBD2 on 6 matching bases. V dropped 6 bases and J dropped 6 bases, with 15 bases sitting between them. Germline CDR1 is MNHEY and CDR2 is SMNVEV (reference sequence). The CDR3 covers 14 residues. Here the CDR3 reads CASRPAGRSNEQFF. CDR3 coding DNA: TGTGCCAGCAGACCGGCAGGGAGGAGCAATGAGCAGTTCTTC.

The genes are TRBV19 and TRBJ2-1; 9 bases fit TRBD2. The CDR3 is made up of 13 amino acids. Per the germline V gene, CDR1 is LNHDA and CDR2 is SQIVND (reference sequence). The V gene end was trimmed by 7 bases and the J gene end by 6 bases; junction bases not matched to a gene: 4. CDR3 sequence reads: CASMAGGTNEQFF. CDR3 DNA: TGTGCCAGTATGGCGGGAGGGACCAATGAGCAGTTCTTC.